These T cell receptor beta chains were read from a single sample in a study of patients and donors after allogeneic stem cell transplantation. From the RT-PCR reads, TCRdb called clonotypes with MiXCR, one entry per CDR3 protein. The top ten hold around 25% of the sample, which has 95,000 to 120,000 distinct CDR3 sequences, around 38% seen once. Sample: blood, either unsorted or a sorted T cell fraction (not recorded which). The receptors originated from a human donor who was either an allogeneic HSCT recipient or a stem cell or donor lymphocyte infusion donor (not recorded which). It is not recorded whose cells these are; they may come from a transplant donor. CDR3s include the opening cysteine and the closing phenylalanine or tryptophan. D genes are given only for firm matches. Clone size is given for some rows only: seen once, a few or many times, or a class if the clone is expanded.

cdr3_nt,cdr3_aa,clone_size,j_call,d_call,cdr3_length,v_call
TGTGCCAGCAGCCAAGATATCTACAGGGGCAATACTGAAGCTTTCTTT,CASSQDIYRGNTEAFF,many,TRBJ1-1,TRBD1,16,TRBV4-2
TGCAGTGCTAGAGTGGGCAGGGGGGCTGAAGCTTTCTTT,CSARVGRGAEAFF,few,TRBJ1-1,TRBD1,13,TRBV20-1
TGTGCCAGCAGTTTAGTTACCGAGCAGTACTTC,CASSLVTEQYF,-,TRBJ2-7,-,11,TRBV12-3/TRBV12-4
TGTGCCAGCTCACGCTTGACGGGACTAGCGGGAGGGAACAATGAGCAGTTCTTC,CASSRLTGLAGGNNEQFF,-,TRBJ2-1,TRBD2,18,TRBV18
TGTGCCAGCAGCTCCACAAGAGGACTAGCGACAGATACGCAGTATTTT,CASSSTRGLATDTQYF,few,TRBJ2-3,TRBD2,16,TRBV5-5
TGCAGTGCACCTACTAGCGGGAGCTCCTACGAGCAGTACTTC,CSAPTSGSSYEQYF,-,TRBJ2-7,TRBD2,14,TRBV20-1
TGCAGCGCCACCCTGACAGGGGGTAGGAATGAGCAGTTCTTC,CSATLTGGRNEQFF,few,TRBJ2-1,TRBD1,14,TRBV29-1
TGTGCCAGCTCACCGAGACAGGGGCACGAAAAACTGTTTTTT,CASSPRQGHEKLFF,-,TRBJ1-4,TRBD1,14,TRBV18
TGTGCCAGCAGCTTGGCCTTAGTGGGCAATGAGCAGTTCTTC,CASSLALVGNEQFF,-,TRBJ2-1,-,14,TRBV5-5
TGCGCCAGCGGCGATACCTACAATGAGCAGTTCTTC,CASGDTYNEQFF,once,TRBJ2-1,-,12,TRBV5-1
TGTGCCAGCTCACCAACGTCCGAGGGGCCATCCTACAATGAGCAGTTCTTC,CASSPTSEGPSYNEQFF,few,TRBJ2-1,-,17,TRBV18
TGTGCCAGCAGCCCCCACGGGGATTTT,CASSPHGDF,-,TRBJ1-3,-,9,TRBV7-9
TGTGCCAGCAGCGAAGGACAGACGCAGTACTTC,CASSEGQTQYF,-,TRBJ2-7,-,11,TRBV7-9
TGTGCCAGCAGCCCGGACAGGGGTAGAAATGAGCAGTTCTTC,CASSPDRGRNEQFF,-,TRBJ2-1,TRBD1,14,TRBV7-2
TGTGCCAGCAGTCCGGGACTAATCCAGCCCCAGCATTTT,CASSPGLIQPQHF,few,TRBJ1-5,-,13,TRBV27
TGCGCCAGCAGGGTGACGGTCTCTAGCGTCCAGACCCAGTACTTC,CASRVTVSSVQTQYF,-,TRBJ2-5,-,15,TRBV5-1
TGTGCCTGGAGTGTTGTTAGGAACACTGAAGCTTTCTTT,CAWSVVRNTEAFF,-,TRBJ1-1,-,13,TRBV30
TGCAGCGTTACGGACAGGGAACGCGAAAAACTGTTTTTT,CSVTDREREKLFF,-,TRBJ1-4,TRBD1,13,TRBV29-1
TGTGCCAGCAGCCCCCAAGACAGGAGCCTCTCCTACGAGCAGTACTTC,CASSPQDRSLSYEQYF,-,TRBJ2-7,-,16,TRBV7-9
TGTGCCAGCAGCTTAAGCGAACTCCAAGAGACCCAGTACTTC,CASSLSELQETQYF,-,TRBJ2-5,-,14,TRBV7-8
TGTGCCAGCAGTAGAAACAGGGGGCACATGACCTCCTTTTATGGCTACACCTTC,CASSRNRGHMTSFYGYTF,few,TRBJ1-2,TRBD1,18,TRBV27
TGCAGTGCTAGAATAGCGGGACAGTTAGATACGCAGTATTTT,CSARIAGQLDTQYF,few,TRBJ2-3,-,14,TRBV20-1
TGTGCCAGCAGTCCCGCCTTTAGGGGAAATCAGCCCCAGCATTTT,CASSPAFRGNQPQHF,-,TRBJ1-5,-,15,TRBV28
TGTGCCAGCAGCCAGAGAGCGGGAGGTGGCACAGATACGCAGTATTTT,CASSQRAGGGTDTQYF,-,TRBJ2-3,TRBD2,16,TRBV7-2
TGTGCCAGCAGCAAACCACGAGAGCGAGCGAACACCGGGGAGCTGTTTTTT,CASSKPRERANTGELFF,few,TRBJ2-2,-,17,TRBV21-1
TGCAGTGCTAGAGCGGGGACAGTGGAAAAACTGTTTTTT,CSARAGTVEKLFF,-,TRBJ1-4,TRBD1,13,TRBV20-1
TGTGCCAGCAGTTTCGACAGGAATCAGCCCCAGCATTTT,CASSFDRNQPQHF,few,TRBJ1-5,-,13,TRBV28
TGTGCCAGCAGTTACTCAGGGGACGGGGAATTTGTTGAACTGTTTTTT,CASSYSGDGEFVELFF,-,TRBJ1-4,-,16,TRBV6-5
TGTGCCACCAGCACCTCTCTTCCGGGGTCCTACGAGCAGTACTTC,CATSTSLPGSYEQYF,few,TRBJ2-7,-,15,TRBV15
TGTGCCAGCAGCCGTGTCTACACAGATACGCAGTATTTT,CASSRVYTDTQYF,-,TRBJ2-3,-,13,TRBV3-1
TGCGCCAGCAGCGCCTCCGGGACACAGAATGAGCAGTTCTTC,CASSASGTQNEQFF,-,TRBJ2-1,-,14,TRBV5-1
TGTGCCAGCACCCAGTGGGGGACTAGCTTGTCCGGGGAGCTGTTTTTT,CASTQWGTSLSGELFF,-,TRBJ2-2,TRBD2,16,TRBV6-5
TGTGCCAGCAGCTCTCTAGGAGATGAGCAGTTCTTC,CASSSLGDEQFF,-,TRBJ2-1,-,12,TRBV7-9
TGTGCCATCTTGGGGGGAGGTGGAAACGAGCAGTACTTC,CAILGGGGNEQYF,-,TRBJ2-7,-,13,TRBV10-3
TGTGCCAGCTCCAACCGGAGCCTCGACACAGATACGCAGTATTTT,CASSNRSLDTDTQYF,-,TRBJ2-3,-,15,TRBV5-5
TGCAGCGTTGTGCGGGTGTTGAACACTGAAGCTTTCTTT,CSVVRVLNTEAFF,few,TRBJ1-1,-,13,TRBV29-1
TGTGCCACCAGTGCAATCACCGCGAGCTCCTACAATGAGCAGTTCTTC,CATSAITASSYNEQFF,-,TRBJ2-1,-,16,TRBV24-1
TGTGCCAGCAGCCATGCTGGCCGACAAGAGACCCAGTACTTC,CASSHAGRQETQYF,-,TRBJ2-5,-,14,TRBV7-9
TGTGCCAGCAGCACCAAACATTGGACAGGGCTAGCCAAAAACATTCAGTACTTC,CASSTKHWTGLAKNIQYF,-,TRBJ2-4,TRBD1,18,TRBV7-8
TGCAGTGCTAGATTGTCGGGGGGAAACATTCAGTACTTC,CSARLSGGNIQYF,few,TRBJ2-4,TRBD2,13,TRBV20-1
TGTGCCAGCAGTGGTTTAGCGGGGGAGTACAATGAGCAGTTCTTC,CASSGLAGEYNEQFF,-,TRBJ2-1,TRBD2,15,TRBV25-1
TGTGCCAGCAGCGTCGGGACAGGGGTCTACGAGCAGTACTTC,CASSVGTGVYEQYF,once,TRBJ2-7,TRBD1,14,TRBV9
TGCGCCAGCAGCTTGGGGCCAGGGCCCAACGCCTACTTGAACACTGAAGCTTTCTTT,CASSLGPGPNAYLNTEAFF,few,TRBJ1-1,-,19,TRBV5-1
TGTGCCAGCTCAGTGGACCTCGCGAATGGCTACACCTTC,CASSVDLANGYTF,-,TRBJ1-2,-,13,TRBV18
TGCGCCAGCAAGGCGCGGGAGGTTTCCTACGAGCAGTACTTC,CASKAREVSYEQYF,-,TRBJ2-7,TRBD2,14,TRBV10-2
TGTGCCAGCAGCTTAAAGCGGAGAGGGGGAGGAGAGCAGTTCTTC,CASSLKRRGGGEQFF,-,TRBJ2-1,-,15,TRBV7-3
TGTGCCATCAGTGAGTCGGGCAGACCGAACACTGAAGGTTTCTTT,CAISESGRPNTEGFF,-,TRBJ1-1,-,15,TRBV10-3
TGTGCCAGCAGCCGGGTGGCTAGGGGTGTCGATGAGCAGTTCTTC,CASSRVARGVDEQFF,-,TRBJ2-1,-,15,TRBV9
TGTGCCACCAGTGATAGCGGGAGAGGGGACACCGGGGAGCTGTTTTTT,CATSDSGRGDTGELFF,-,TRBJ2-2,TRBD2,16,TRBV24-1
TGTGCCAGCAGCCAAGGTCCGTGGGATACGCAGTATTTT,CASSQGPWDTQYF,-,TRBJ2-3,-,13,TRBV7-8
TGCAGTGCTAGTCGCGGACGGTCTGGAAACACCATATATTTT,CSASRGRSGNTIYF,-,TRBJ1-3,-,14,TRBV20-1
TGTGCCACCAGTGAAACAGGAAAGAACACCGGGGAGCTGTTTTTT,CATSETGKNTGELFF,-,TRBJ2-2,-,15,TRBV24-1
TGTGCCAGCAGTCTACCGGGACGTCTCCAAGAGACCCAGTACTTC,CASSLPGRLQETQYF,-,TRBJ2-5,-,15,TRBV25-1
TGTGCCAGCAGTGGGGGGGGTTCACCCCTCCACTTT,CASSGGGSPLHF,many,TRBJ1-6,-,12,TRBV7-2
TGTGCCAGCAGCACCTGGGGCTCCCAGTACTTC,CASSTWGSQYF,few,TRBJ2-5,-,11,TRBV9
TGTGCCAGCAGTTACTCACACGGGGCCAACGTCCTGACTTTC,CASSYSHGANVLTF,-,TRBJ2-6,-,14,TRBV6-5